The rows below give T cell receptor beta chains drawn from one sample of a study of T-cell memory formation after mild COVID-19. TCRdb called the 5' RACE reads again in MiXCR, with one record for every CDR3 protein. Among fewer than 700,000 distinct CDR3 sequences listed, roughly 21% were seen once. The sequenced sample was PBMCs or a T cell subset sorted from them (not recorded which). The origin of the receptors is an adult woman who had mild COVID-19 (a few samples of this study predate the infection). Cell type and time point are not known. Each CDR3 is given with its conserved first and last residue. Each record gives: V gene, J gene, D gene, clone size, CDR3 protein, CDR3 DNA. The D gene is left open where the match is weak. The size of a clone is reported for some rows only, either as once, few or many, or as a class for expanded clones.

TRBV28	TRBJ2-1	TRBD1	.	CASRETGTGLQGQFF	TGTGCCAGCAGAGAGACAGGGACGGGCCTACAAGGGCAGTTCTTC
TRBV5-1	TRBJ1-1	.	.	CASIKDSGSAEAFF	TGCGCCAGCATCAAGGACAGTGGGTCCGCTGAAGCTTTCTTT
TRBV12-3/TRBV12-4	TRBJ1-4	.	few	CASAYRAAGEKLFF	TGTGCCAGCGCCTACAGGGCGGCGGGAGAAAAACTGTTTTTT
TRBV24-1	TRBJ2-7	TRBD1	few	CATGTGGPYEQYF	TGTGCCACTGGGACAGGGGGACCCTACGAGCAGTACTTC
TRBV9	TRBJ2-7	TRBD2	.	CASSVGTSGSSYEQYF	TGTGCCAGCAGCGTAGGGACTAGCGGGAGCTCCTACGAGCAGTACTTC
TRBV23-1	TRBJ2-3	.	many	CASSVGGGTDTQYF	TGCGCCAGCAGTGTGGGGGGAGGCACAGATACGCAGTATTTT
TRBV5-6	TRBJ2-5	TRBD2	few	CASSLGLAGVLMYQETQYF	TGTGCCAGCAGCTTAGGACTAGCGGGGGTCCTCATGTACCAAGAGACCCAGTACTTC
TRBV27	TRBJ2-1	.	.	CASSIMTGDEQFF	TGTGCCAGCAGTATCATGACGGGGGATGAGCAGTTCTTC
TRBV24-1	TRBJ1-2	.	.	CATSETGSSFYGYTF	TGTGCCACCAGTGAGACCGGGAGCTCCTTCTATGGCTACACCTTC
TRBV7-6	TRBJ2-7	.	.	CASSLASGQGEQYF	TGTGCCAGCAGCTTAGCTTCAGGGCAGGGCGAGCAGTACTTC
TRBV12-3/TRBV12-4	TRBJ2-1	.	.	CASSLDGESSYNEQFF	TGTGCCAGCAGTTTAGACGGCGAGAGCTCCTACAATGAGCAGTTCTTC
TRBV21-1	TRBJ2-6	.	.	CASTPRDLYSGANVLTF	TGTGCCAGCACCCCTCGGGATCTCTATTCTGGGGCCAACGTCCTGACTTTC
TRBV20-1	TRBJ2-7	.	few	CSARGYMSSYEQYF	TGCAGTGCTAGAGGGTACATGAGCTCCTACGAGCAGTACTTC
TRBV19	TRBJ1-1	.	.	CASSIGGYNTEAFF	TGTGCCAGTAGTATCGGGGGCTACAACACTGAAGCTTTCTTT
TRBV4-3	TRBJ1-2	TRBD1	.	CASSQGQEALYGYTF	TGCGCCAGCAGCCAGGGACAGGAAGCCCTCTATGGCTACACCTTC
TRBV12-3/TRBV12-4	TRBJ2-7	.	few	CASSFGDGYYEQYF	TGTGCCAGCAGTTTTGGGGACGGGTACTACGAGCAGTACTTC
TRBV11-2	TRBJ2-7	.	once	CASSLSWVGEQYF	TGTGCCAGCAGCCTTAGTTGGGTCGGGGAGCAGTACTTC
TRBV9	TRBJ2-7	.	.	CASSVAQGYEQYF	TGTGCCAGCAGCGTAGCACAGGGCTACGAGCAGTACTTC
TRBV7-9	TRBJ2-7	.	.	CASSSDQSPGAYEQYF	TGTGCCAGCAGCTCTGACCAATCCCCGGGGGCGTACGAGCAGTACTTC
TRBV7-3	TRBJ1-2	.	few	CASSAGHAYGYTF	TGTGCCAGCAGCGCGGGACACGCCTATGGCTACACCTTC
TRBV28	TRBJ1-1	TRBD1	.	CASSSTGAPGAFF	TGTGCCAGCAGTTCGACAGGGGCCCCTGGAGCTTTCTTT
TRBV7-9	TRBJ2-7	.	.	CASSLSLETRGLFEQYF	TGTGCCAGCAGCTTATCTCTCGAGACTAGAGGCCTGTTCGAGCAGTACTTC
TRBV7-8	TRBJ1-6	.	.	CASSARASSNSPLHF	TGTGCCAGCAGCGCCAGGGCTAGTAGCAATTCACCCCTCCACTTT
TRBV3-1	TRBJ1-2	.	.	CASSQGGPGGYTF	TGTGCCAGCAGCCAAGGGGGGCCCGGAGGCTACACCTTC
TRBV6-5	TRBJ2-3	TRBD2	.	CASSLTSGGYTQYF	TGTGCCAGCAGTTTGACTAGCGGGGGGTATACGCAGTATTTT
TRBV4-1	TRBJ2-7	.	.	CASSHQTHEQYF	TGCGCCAGCAGCCACCAGACGCACGAGCAGTACTTC
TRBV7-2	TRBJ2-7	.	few	CASSLQGLPYEQYF	TGTGCCAGCAGCTTACAGGGCTTGCCCTACGAGCAGTACTTC
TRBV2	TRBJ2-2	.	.	CASRGVGGELFF	TGTGCCAGCAGGGGGGTTGGCGGGGAGCTGTTTTTT
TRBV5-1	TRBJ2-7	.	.	CASSLGALAGAIYEQYF	TGCGCCAGCAGCTTGGGGGCTCTGGCGGGGGCGATCTACGAGCAGTACTTC
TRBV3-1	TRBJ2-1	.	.	CASSQGLVYEQFF	TGTGCCAGCAGCCAAGGACTAGTCTATGAGCAGTTCTTC
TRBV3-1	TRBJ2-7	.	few	CASSQDLGSFYEQYF	TGTGCCAGCAGCCAAGATCTAGGGAGCTTCTACGAGCAGTACTTC
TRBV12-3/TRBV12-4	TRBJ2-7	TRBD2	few	CASSFRRLAHYEQYF	TGTGCCAGCAGTTTCAGAAGACTAGCGCACTACGAGCAGTACTTC
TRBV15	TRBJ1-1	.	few	CATSRDGSGSNTEAFF	TGTGCCACCAGCAGAGATGGTAGCGGGTCGAACACTGAAGCTTTCTTT
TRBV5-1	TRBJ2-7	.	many	CASSLGAGVVPYEQYF	TGCGCCAGCAGCTTGGGGGCAGGGGTTGTCCCCTACGAGCAGTACTTC
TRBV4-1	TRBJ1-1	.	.	CASSQEDGNTEAFF	TGCGCCAGCAGCCAAGAGGACGGTAACACTGAAGCTTTCTTT
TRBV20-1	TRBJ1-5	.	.	CSAGSGNQPQHF	TGCAGTGCTGGATCAGGGAATCAGCCCCAGCATTTT
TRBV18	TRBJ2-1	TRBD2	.	CASSPPLTSGISYNEQFF	TGTGCCAGCTCACCACCGTTGACTAGCGGGATCTCCTACAATGAGCAGTTCTTC
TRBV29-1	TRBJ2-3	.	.	CSVEGTPSTDTQYF	TGCAGCGTCGAAGGGACACCTAGCACAGATACGCAGTATTTT
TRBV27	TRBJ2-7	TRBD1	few	CASSSGTGGAEYF	TGTGCCAGCAGTTCGGGGACAGGGGGCGCCGAGTACTTC
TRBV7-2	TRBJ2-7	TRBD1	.	CASSFLTGVRDEQYF	TGTGCCAGCAGCTTTCTGACAGGGGTGCGCGACGAGCAGTACTTC
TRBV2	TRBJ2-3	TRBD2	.	CASKGTTHDTQYF	TGTGCCAGCAAAGGGACTACCCACGATACGCAGTATTTT
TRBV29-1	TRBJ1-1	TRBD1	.	CSSGQGRNTEAFF	TGCAGCTCAGGACAGGGAAGGAACACTGAAGCTTTCTTT
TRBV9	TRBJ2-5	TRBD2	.	CASSVVAGGRETQYF	TGTGCCAGCAGCGTAGTAGCGGGAGGGAGGGAGACCCAGTACTTC
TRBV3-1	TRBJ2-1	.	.	CASSRYSPNEQFF	TGTGCCAGCAGCCGTTATAGCCCGAATGAGCAGTTCTTC
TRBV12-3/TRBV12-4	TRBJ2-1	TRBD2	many	CASSIGLAGVVKYNEQFF	TGTGCCAGCAGCATAGGACTAGCGGGAGTAGTTAAGTACAATGAGCAGTTCTTC
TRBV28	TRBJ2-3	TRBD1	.	CASSPNMGQGIDTQYF	TGTGCCAGCAGCCCAAATATGGGACAGGGGATAGATACGCAGTATTTT
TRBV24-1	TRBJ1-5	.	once	CATSDPRGAGQPQHF	TGTGCCACCAGTGACCCTAGGGGGGCGGGACAGCCCCAGCATTTT
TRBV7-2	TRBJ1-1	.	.	CASSLGPLIKGPNTEAFF	TGTGCCAGCAGCTTAGGACCCCTTATTAAGGGCCCGAACACTGAAGCTTTCTTT
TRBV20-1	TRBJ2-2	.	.	CSARGTEANTGELFF	TGCAGTGCTAGAGGGACAGAAGCAAACACCGGGGAGCTGTTTTTT
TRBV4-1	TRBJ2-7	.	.	CASSPNSAYEQYF	TGCGCCAGCAGCCCAAACTCCGCTTACGAGCAGTACTTC
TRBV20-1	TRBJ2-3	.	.	CSAPWRGTSTDTQYF	TGCAGTGCACCCTGGCGTGGGACTAGCACAGATACGCAGTATTTT
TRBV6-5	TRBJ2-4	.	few	CASSNTQLVAKNIQYF	TGTGCCAGCAGCAACACCCAGCTAGTCGCCAAAAACATTCAGTACTTC
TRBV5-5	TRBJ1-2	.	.	CASSQTDRMDTF	TGTGCCAGCAGCCAGACCGACAGGATGGACACCTTC
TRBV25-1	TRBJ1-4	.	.	CAASRGGASEKLFF	TGTGCCGCATCTCGGGGGGGCGCAAGTGAAAAACTGTTTTTT
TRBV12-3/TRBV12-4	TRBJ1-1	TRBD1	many	CASSATGWGTEAFF	TGTGCCAGCAGCGCGACAGGGTGGGGCACTGAAGCTTTCTTT
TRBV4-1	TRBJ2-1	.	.	CASSHGGTDSSYNEQFF	TGCGCCAGCAGCCATGGCGGGACCGATAGCTCCTACAATGAGCAGTTCTTC
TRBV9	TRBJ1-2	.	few	CASSRYGGDGYTF	TGTGCCAGCAGCCGCTACGGAGGCGATGGCTACACCTTC
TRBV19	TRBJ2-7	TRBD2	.	CASGRAGYEQYF	TGTGCCAGCGGGAGGGCTGGGTACGAGCAGTACTTC
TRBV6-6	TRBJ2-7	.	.	CASRSSGQNYEQYF	TGTGCCAGCAGATCCTCCGGACAGAATTACGAGCAGTACTTC
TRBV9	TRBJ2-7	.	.	CASSPAGREQYF	TGTGCCAGCAGCCCCGCAGGGCGAGAGCAGTACTTC